Listed here are 9 T cell receptor beta chains from one sample, sequenced in a study of Graves' ophthalmopathy and Graves' hyperthyroidism. CDR3 regions of TCR beta were amplified from RNA transcripts. HTBI primers were used in a first-round RT-PCR, which preceded a second-round multiplex PCR. Using its own MiXCR run on the multiplex PCR reads, TCRdb lists one record per CDR3 protein. The sample has approximately 700,000 distinct CDR3 sequences, more than 40% seen once; the top ten hold about 3.3%. Sequencing was done on a sample of peripheral blood. The receptors shown here come from an adult man with Graves' ophthalmopathy.

A remark on this clonotype: One junction end does not reproduce the germline sequence, and a read error may be involved. This chain connects TRBV25-1 to TRBJ1-3; D perhaps matches TRBD1 (5 bases). The CDR3 runs to 14 residues. Germline-derived CDR1 and CDR2 are MGHDK and SYGVNS. The CDR3 sequence is CACSEGTVWNTIYF. The DNA for the CDR3 is TGTGCCTGCAGTGAAGGGACCGTTTGGAACACCATATATTTT.

This clonotype turned up a few times. The chain combines TRBV20-1 with TRBJ2-5; 13 bases are a match to TRBD2. The CDR3 runs to 16 residues. V dropped 4 bases and J dropped 4; count of bases not matched to a gene: 9. Germline V gives CDR1 DFQATT, CDR2 SNEGSKA (reference sequence). Written as DNA, the CDR3 is TGCAGTGCTACCTCACTAGCGGGAGGGCCTCGAGAGACCCAGTACTTC. It codes for CSATSLAGGPRETQYF.

This clonotype has at least ten counts. This rearrangement joins TRBV6-5 to TRBJ1-1; D ambiguous. The CDR3 has 11 amino acids. The germline V and J ends were trimmed by 2 bases and 8 bases, with 6 bases remaining between them. CDR1 is MNHEY and CDR2 is SVGAGI in the germline V gene. CDR3 protein: CASSYAREAFF. CDR3 DNA sequence: TGTGCCAGCAGTTACGCCAGGGAAGCTTTCTTT.

This clonotype was detected a few times. The V gene is TRBV20-1, the J gene TRBJ1-2; possible D gene TRBD1, 5 bases. With 0 bases removed from V and 8 bases from J, the gap between germline ends came to 13 bases. CDR1 and CDR2 (germline): DFQATT, SNEGSKA (reference sequence). This CDR3 has 13 residues. CDR3: CSARDLYGGGYTF. The CDR3 bases are TGCAGTGCTAGAGATCTGTACGGGGGAGGCTACACCTTC.

The rearrangement uses TRBV25-1 and TRBJ2-3; 12 nucleotides align to TRBD2. The junction had 3 bases not matched to a gene; V was cut back by 1 base and J by 4 bases. This CDR3 contains 16 residues. The germline CDR1 and CDR2 sequences are MGHDK and SYGVNS. CDR3 bases: TGTGCCAGCAGTGAATCTAGCGGGAGGGCCGCAGATACGCAGTATTTT. Translated, it gives CASSESSGRAADTQYF.

The J gene is TRBJ2-7, the V gene TRBV3-1; D unresolved. Germline CDR1 LGHDT, CDR2 YNNKEL (reference sequence). CDR3 length equals 15 residues. V shed 3 bases and J shed 1 base, with 13 bases lying between them. The CDR3 sequence: CASSQDPVHSYEQYF. CDR3 coding DNA: TGTGCCAGCAGCCAGGATCCTGTCCATTCCTACGAGCAGTACTTC.

The rearrangement uses TRBV25-1 and TRBJ2-7, with TRBD2 matching over 14 bases. Per germline, CDR1 MGHDK and CDR2 SYGVNS. The CDR3 is 18 residues long. V trimming: 1 base; J trimming: 7 bases; junction bases outside the gene matches: 12. For the CDR3, the DNA is TGTGCCAGCAGTGAATCGAAGCCGGGACTAGCGGGGGCGGGGGAGCAGTACTTC. This sequence encodes CASSESKPGLAGAGEQYF.

This clonotype was picked up a small number of times. The V call is TRBV2, the J call TRBJ2-7; D is perhaps TRBD2 (6 bases). Germline assignment: CDR1 SNHLY and CDR2 FYNNEI. Trimming pared 8 bases from V and 2 bases from J, leaving 16 bases between. This CDR3 region has 14 residues. CDR3 sequence (DNA): TGTGCCAGCCGGAGGGGTCGAAATACCTACGAGCAGTACTTC. It yields the protein CASRRGRNTYEQYF. Based on the CDR3 plus reference TRBV2 and TRBJ2-7, the full variable domain is EPEVTQTPSHQVTQMGQEVILRCVPISNHLYFYWYRQILGQKVEFLVSFYNNEISEKSEIFDDQFSVERPDGSNFTLKIRSTKLEDSAMYFCASRRGRNTYEQYFGPGTRLTVT.

This clonotype showed up many times. This chain links TRBV29-1 with TRBJ2-7, with 9 bases lining up with TRBD2. After removal of 0 bases from V and 3 bases from J, the junction contained 6 bases not matched to a gene. In germline, CDR1 is SQVTM, CDR2 ANQGSEA. This CDR3 spans 15 amino acids. The CDR3 sequence is CSVEDRASGNYEQYF. The CDR3 DNA reads as TGCAGCGTTGAAGACCGAGCTAGCGGGAACTACGAGCAGTACTTC.